This T cell receptor beta chain was retrieved from a study of blood T cell repertoires in COVID-19. Background on the study: The United States, Italy and Spain provided the acute and convalescent COVID-19 samples. T cells, B-cell-depleted T cells, or PBMCs provided the cDNA or gDNA that served as material.

Per the study methods: Amplification from reference gene primers served as the basis for estimated nucleated cell counts. Sequencing used immunoSEQ multiplex PCR; TCRdb keeps in-frame clones, though not all of them. V and J calls plus clone size are reproduced from that table; the DNA served to infer D and trimming. The sample holds 150,000 to 200,000 clones, around 90% seen once. Deletions cut 0 bases from V and 6 bases from J, with 12 bases between. The CDR3 is made up of 15 amino acids. Per the germline V gene, CDR1 is MGHRA and CDR2 is YSYEKL. The chain combines TRBV4-1 with TRBJ2-1, with D possibly being TRBD1 (5 bases). Sequencing was done on a sample of peripheral blood. The sequence derives from a man in his sixties with active or convalescent COVID-19. Here the CDR3 reads CASSQDPAGINEQFF. The CDR3 nucleotides are TGCGCCAGCAGCCAAGATCCGGCAGGGATCAATGAGCAGTTCTTC.